Presented here are 14 T cell receptor beta chains from one specimen sequenced in a study of blood T cell repertoires in COVID-19. TCRdb's table, derived via immunoSEQ multiplex PCR, lists solely in-frame clones and lacks some. Of about 240,000 clones listed, approximately 78% are singletons. The sample was peripheral blood. These receptors came from a woman aged 55-69 years with active or convalescent COVID-19.

This clone was found a few times. The rearrangement links TRBV10-1 to TRBJ1-1; no clear D gene. There are 15 residues in the CDR3. V lost 0 bases and J 0 bases, leaving 8 bases between the germline ends. CDR1 WNHNN and CDR2 SYGVQD come from the germline V gene (reference sequence). The CDR3 DNA sequence: TGCGCCAGCAGTGAGTCTCGCAGTATGAACACTGAAGCTTTCTTT. This translates into CASSESRSMNTEAFF.

The chain combines TRBV6-5 with TRBJ1-5, with a possible D match to TRBD1 (5 bases). Per germline, CDR1 MNHEY and CDR2 SVGAGI. V lost 2 bases and J lost 1, with 6 bases in between. The CDR3 loop spans 14 amino acids. The CDR3 nucleotides read TGTGCCAGCAGTTACGCAGGGAGCAATCAGCCCCAGCATTTT. Encoded protein: CASSYAGSNQPQHF.

This rearrangement joins TRBV5-4 to TRBJ2-1; D gene ambiguous. Germline V CDR1 and CDR2: SGHNT, YYREEE (reference sequence). Trimming removed 4 bases at V and 0 bases at J, with 11 bases between. The CDR3 length is 15 residues. The CDR3 here is CASSPAPSSYNEQFF. The CDR3, as DNA: TGTGCCAGCAGCCCCGCCCCGAGCTCCTACAATGAGCAGTTCTTC.

In this sample, this clone turned up once. CDR3 bases: TGTGCCAGCACCCGGACAGGCCCCAACTATGGCTACACCTTC. As protein: CASTRTGPNYGYTF. V and J are TRBV7-9 and TRBJ1-2; 7 nucleotides agree with TRBD1. The CDR3 is made up of 14 amino acids. The ends lost 7 bases at V and 2 bases at J; junction bases unmatched: 7. Germline V CDR1 and CDR2: SEHNR, FQNEAQ (reference sequence). The variable domain in full, completed from reference TRBV7-9 and TRBJ1-2, reads DTGVSQNPRHKITKRGQNVTFRCDPISEHNRLYWYRQTLGQGPEFLTYFQNEAQLEKSRLLSDRFSAERPKGSFSTLEIQRTEQGDSAMYLCASTRTGPNYGYTFGSGTRLTVV.

This sequence joins TRBV4-3 and TRBJ2-2; no clear D. CDR1 is LGHNA and CDR2 is YSLEER in the germline V gene. Trimming took 0 bases from V and 6 from J, leaving 11 bases between them. CDR3 size: 15 residues. The chain's CDR3 is CASSQDYLASGELFF. The CDR3, as DNA: TGCGCCAGCAGCCAAGATTATCTGGCATCCGGGGAGCTGTTTTTT.

The J gene is TRBJ1-1, the V gene TRBV19, with unresolved D. Germline lookup yields CDR1 LNHDA and CDR2 SQIVND (reference sequence). The CDR3 is made up of 13 amino acids. V was shortened by 4 bases and J by 0 bases, with 6 bases between the two germline ends. The CDR3 DNA sequence: TGTGCCAGTAGTAAGCAGGTGAACACTGAAGCTTTCTTT. Protein: CASSKQVNTEAFF.

This clone occurred a few times. The genes are TRBV7-2 and TRBJ1-2; D might be TRBD1 (5 bases). The CDR3 totals 12 residues. Germline V gene sequence: CDR1 SGHTA, CDR2 FQGNSA. Trimming left V 5 bases short and J 5 bases short, with 9 bases between. The DNA of the CDR3 is TGTGCCAGCAGCCAAGACAGATATGGCTACACCTTC. Encoded protein: CASSQDRYGYTF.

The chain combines TRBV10-3 with TRBJ1-1, with 7 positions matching TRBD1. V was pared by 3 bases and J by 1 base, with 2 bases of the junction left unmatched. Germline V lookup: CDR1 ENHRY, CDR2 SYGVKD. There are 14 residues in the CDR3. Here the CDR3 DNA reads TGTGCCATCAGTGACGGACAGGCGAACACTGAAGCTTTCTTT. This encodes CAISDGQANTEAFF.

The V call is TRBV6-2 or TRBV6-3, the J call TRBJ1-4; D uncertain. Trimming removed 2 bases at V and 0 bases at J, with 7 bases between. The CDR3 has 15 amino acids. Germline loops: CDR1 MNHEY, CDR2 SVGEGT. Written as DNA, the CDR3 is TGTGCCAGCAGTTACACGGGGTCAACTAATGAAAAACTGTTTTTT. Protein sequence: CASSYTGSTNEKLFF.

This chain uses TRBV6-6 with TRBJ1-3; D uncertain. Germline V gene lookup returns CDR1 MNHNY and CDR2 SVGAGI (reference sequence). V shed 7 bases and J shed 0 bases, with 4 bases lying between them. The CDR3 length is 12 residues. In DNA form, the CDR3 reads TGTGCCAGCACCGGCTCTGGAAACACCATATATTTT. Its translation is CASTGSGNTIYF.

V gene TRBV7-8 combines with J gene TRBJ1-1; D is undetermined. V was cut by 5 bases and J by 1 base, with 14 bases left in between. In germline, CDR1 is SGHVS, CDR2 FQNEAQ. There are 15 residues in the CDR3. DNA of the CDR3: TGTGCCAGCAGCCCCCTGCGCAGGCAGAACACTGAAGCTTTCTTT. Its protein is CASSPLRRQNTEAFF.

J is TRBJ2-7 and V is TRBV7-8; TRBD1 aligns across 9 bases. The CDR3 has 14 amino acids. Germline V lookup: CDR1 SGHVS, CDR2 FQNEAQ. V dropped 3 bases and J dropped 1; count of bases not matched to a gene: 1. This CDR3 is CASSLGTGSYEQYF. Written as DNA, the CDR3 is TGTGCCAGCAGCTTGGGGACAGGGTCCTACGAGCAGTACTTC.

Ten or more counts support this clone. The genes are TRBV7-3 and TRBJ1-4, with a possible D match to TRBD1 (5 bases). The V gene lost 1 base and the J gene lost 8 bases, with 11 bases spanning the gap. Germline V gene data show CDR1 as SGHTA and CDR2 as FQGTGA. The CDR3 sequence is 14 residues long. The CDR3 nucleotides are TGTGCCAGCAGCTTAATCAGGGTAATCGAAAAACTGTTTTTT. Residues: CASSLIRVIEKLFF.

Here the CDR3 DNA reads TGTGCCAGCAGCTTGGGTATTAACTATGGCTACACCTTC. Its protein is CASSLGINYGYTF. The V gene is TRBV5-6, the J gene TRBJ1-2; D gene unclear. This CDR3 is 13 amino acids long. The germline V gene encodes CDR1 SGHDT and CDR2 YYEEEE. V was cut by 0 bases and J by 1 base, with 4 bases left in between.